The clone carrying this T cell receptor (beta chain) was counted a few times. Its matching antigen is unknown. The sample comes from a study of T cells after yellow fever vaccination. Overall study: Preparation used SMART-Seq v4 Ultra Low Input for the low-cell-number fractions.

General study findings and limits: Abundant clonotypes from the bulk population could have been carried over as contaminants into FACS-sorted repertoires. Faster peaking, at day 5 versus 15, marked a secondary response that was weaker.

Using its own MiXCR run on the 5' RACE reads, TCRdb lists one record per CDR3 protein. Of 250,000 to 400,000 distinct CDR3 sequences listed, about 4% are singletons. The CDR3 is 16 amino acids. The germline V and J ends were trimmed by 5 bases and 4 bases, with 18 bases remaining between them. Germline V lookup: CDR1 SGHTA, CDR2 FQGTGA. The TCR originated in a man younger than 35 who received the YFV17D yellow fever vaccine. The V gene is TRBV7-3, the J gene TRBJ2-1; D may match TRBD1 or TRBD2 (6 bases each). The input for sequencing was PBMCs, taken 5 days after the yellow fever booster vaccination. DNA of the CDR3: TGTGCCAGCAGCACAGGGCGGGACAACCGATACAATGAGCAGTTCTTC. Translating it yields CASSTGRDNRYNEQFF.